Following are 15 T cell receptor beta chains from one sample sequenced in a study of T cell responses to AZD1222 COVID-19 vaccine. Produced via immunoSEQ multiplex PCR; TCRdb's table is partial and in-frame only. The data hold fewer than 30,000 clones, with roughly nine tenths observed a single time. This material consisted of peripheral blood, taken 28 days after the second AZD1222 dose. The receptor source for this set is an adult who received the AZD1222 COVID-19 vaccine.

The V and J genes are TRBV12-5 and TRBJ2-1; 7 bases map to TRBD1. From germline, CDR1 is LGHNT and CDR2 FRNRAP. The length of the CDR3 is 14 residues. The V gene end was trimmed by 6 bases and the J gene end by 4 bases; junction bases not matched to a gene: 6. The chain's CDR3 is CASGRDSVYNEQFF. The DNA for the CDR3 is TGTGCTAGTGGCAGGGACAGCGTTTACAATGAGCAGTTCTTC.

This rearrangement joins TRBV2 to TRBJ1-5, with D hard to call. CDR3 length: 14 residues. Deletions cut 3 bases from V and 3 bases from J, with 9 bases between. Germline V gene lookup returns CDR1 SNHLY and CDR2 FYNNEI. This CDR3 reads CASSDREVNQPQHF. CDR3 bases: TGTGCCAGCAGTGATCGGGAGGTCAATCAGCCCCAGCATTTT.

The chain is built from TRBV7-2 and TRBJ2-1; 11 nucleotides align to TRBD2. After removal of 5 bases from V and 2 bases from J, the junction contained 8 bases not matched to a gene. Germline values: CDR1 SGHTA, CDR2 FQGNSA. The CDR3 spans 17 residues. CDR3 DNA sequence: TGTGCCAGCAGCCTATCCCTAGCGGGGGGCCCCTACAATGAGCAGTTCTTC. Encoded protein: CASSLSLAGGPYNEQFF.

The chain joins TRBV6-5 to TRBJ1-6; maybe TRBD1 (5 bases). The CDR3 is 14 residues long. Trimming took off 7 bases at V and 10 bases at J, with 17 bases between the two ends. Per germline, CDR1 MNHEY and CDR2 SVGAGI. The CDR3 region is CASTWLGVGSPLHF. DNA for the CDR3: TGTGCCAGCACATGGTTAGGGGTCGGATCACCCCTCCACTTT.

Note on this clone: No DNA is shown, since the ends of the CDR3 on it are uncertain; the CDR3 is the one TCRdb lists. The V call is TRBV2, the J call TRBJ2-7; TRBD2, as called in the table, went unchecked against the DNA. With termini counted, the CDR3 has 18 amino acids. Germline-derived CDR1 and CDR2 are SNHLY and FYNNEI. This chain's CDR3 is CASTQIGWAAGTSGDLYF.

The V call is TRBV6-1, the J call TRBJ1-3; D is uncertain. CDR3 length: 15 amino acids. In germline, CDR1 is MNHNS, CDR2 SASEGT. Trimming stripped 0 bases from V and 7 bases from J, with 13 bases between. The CDR3 bases are TGTGCCAGCAGTGAAGCTGGCCAATCCCCGAACACCATATATTTT. This sequence encodes CASSEAGQSPNTIYF.

This clone was recorded only once. The CDR3 loop is CATSDATRRVWFMNTEAFF. The CDR3 bases are TGTGCCACCAGTGATGCTACCCGTCGAGTCTGGTTCATGAACACTGAAGCTTTCTTT. This chain connects TRBV24-1 to TRBJ1-1; D gene unclear. Germline CDR1 is KGHDR and CDR2 is SFDVKD. Trimming removed 3 bases from V and 0 bases from J, with 22 bases in between. The CDR3 is 19 residues long.

The V and J genes are TRBV6-5 and TRBJ1-6; the D gene is possibly TRBD1 (6 bases). The CDR3 contains 15 residues. Between the trimmed V and J ends, which lost 7 bases and 4 bases, there was a span of 14 bases. CDR1 MNHEY and CDR2 SVGAGI come from the germline V gene. The CDR3 DNA reads as TGTGCCAGCAACACAGGGCGCGTTTATAATTCACCCCTCCACTTT. As protein: CASNTGRVYNSPLHF.

The CDR3 DNA sequence: TGCGCCAGCAGCCCTTCTCTGGGATGGACTGAAGCTTTCTTT. It translates to CASSPSLGWTEAFF. This chain links TRBV5-1 with TRBJ1-1; the D is unclear. CDR3 length: 14 residues. V was pared by 4 bases and J by 5 bases, with 15 bases between. CDR1 and CDR2 (germline): SGHRS, YFSETQ. Filled out from reference TRBV5-1 and TRBJ1-1, the complete variable domain reads KAGVTQTPRYLIKTRGQQVTLSCSPISGHRSVSWYQQTPGQGLQFLFEYFSETQRNKGNFPGRFSGRQFSNSRSEMNVSTLELGDSALYLCASSPSLGWTEAFFGQGTRLTVV.

This sequence joins TRBV21-1 and TRBJ2-3. TRBV21-1 is flagged as a pseudogene. This CDR3 spans 21 amino acids. This CDR3 is CASSKKWEPVSVGIRGDTQYF. In DNA form, the CDR3 reads TGTGCCAGCAGCAAAAAGTGGGAGCCGGTTTCTGTCGGGATAAGGGGAGATACGCAGTATTTT.

The rearrangement links TRBV18 to TRBJ2-5; D is undetermined. The CDR3 totals 13 residues. The germline V gene has CDR1 KGHSH and CDR2 LQKENI. V lost 0 bases, J lost 5 bases, and 7 bases lay in between. Here the CDR3 reads CASSPPGSETQYF. CDR3 sequence (DNA): TGTGCCAGCTCACCACCGGGTTCGGAGACCCAGTACTTC.

The V gene is TRBV2, the J gene TRBJ1-5; D uncertain. CDR3 length: 14 residues. Germline V gene data show CDR1 as SNHLY and CDR2 as FYNNEI. The V gene lost 4 bases and the J gene lost 4 bases, with 11 bases spanning the gap. CDR3 sequence: CASSGESLNQPQHF. As DNA, the CDR3 is TGTGCCAGCAGTGGGGAATCATTGAATCAGCCCCAGCATTTT.

The rearrangement joins TRBV4-2 to TRBJ1-2; TRBD1 might be the D (6 bases). Trimming shortened V by 1 base and J by 5 bases, and 14 bases separated the two germline ends. This CDR3 region has 15 residues. The germline V gene has CDR1 LGHNA and CDR2 YNFKEQ. CDR3 protein: CASSQVRTVGYGYTF. CDR3 bases: TGTGCCAGCAGCCAAGTGAGGACAGTCGGGTATGGCTACACCTTC.

The chain uses TRBV6-5 and TRBJ2-3; 7 positions agree with TRBD2. CDR3 length: 15 amino acids. V dropped 6 bases and J dropped 6; count of bases not matched to a gene: 12. CDR1 is MNHEY and CDR2 is SVGAGI in the germline V gene. Here the CDR3 reads CASRLADPVGDTQYF. The CDR3 coding sequence is TGTGCCAGCAGGCTAGCGGACCCGGTGGGGGATACGCAGTATTTT.

The chain has TRBV7-9 and TRBJ1-1; unclear D gene. The CDR3 loop spans 12 amino acids. V dropped 5 bases and J dropped 4 bases, with 8 bases sitting between them. Germline CDR1 is SEHNR and CDR2 is FQNEAQ (reference sequence). The CDR3 here is CASSVGSTEAFF. CDR3 bases: TGTGCCAGCAGCGTGGGGAGCACTGAAGCTTTCTTT.